What follows describes a single T cell receptor (beta chain). This clone's antigen is unknown. No base-level quality is on record; no much larger clone is a single base apart. V is pared back by 3 bases and J by 2 bases, with 8 bases lying between the germline termini. Including cysteine and phenylalanine, the CDR3 has 14 amino acids. Just the 42-base CDR3 DNA is kept, in frame starting at base 1. From the germline V gene (reference sequence), CDR1 is LNHDA and CDR2 is SQIVND. The immunoSEQ Assay, a bias-controlled multiplex PCR, was used to amplify TCRbeta CDR3 regions from genomic DNA. The paper's processing steps were these. The number of nucleated cells in each sample was estimated by amplification of reference gene primers within the assay. To quantify the absolute abundance of each unique TCRbeta CDR3 rearrangement, sequence reads were collapsed and filtered. For each sample, productive Simpson clonality was calculated as the square root of Simpson's diversity index over productive rearrangements. The immuneACCESS repertoire file appears here via TCRdb, limited to in-frame rearrangements. These files lack a portion of the clones; in checked studies, under half of the deficit traces to unresolved V genes, and the cause of the others is not known. V, J and clone size are taken as reported in that table, and D and trimming were inferred from the DNA itself. The sample table records 97,000 or so clones; about 72% of these occur just once. The leading ten clones occupy around 9.6% of the sample.

The source of the sample is a study of blood T cell repertoires in COVID-19 (TCRdb year 2020). Regarding the complete study: Collaborator samples came from the United States, Italy and Spain and covered acute and convalescent phases of COVID-19. The material from the prospective study consisted of cDNA or gDNA derived from T cells, B-cell-depleted T cells, or PBMCs. Deeply sampled blood TCRbeta repertoires from subjects exposed to, actively infected with, or recovered from COVID-19 were included in the dataset. The repertoires were released in a freely available public database intended as a resource for research on the immune response to SARS-CoV-2. The samples were drawn from the first 160 participants of the ongoing ImmuneRACE study and from under 1,500 subjects provided by 6 global collaborators. The sample metadata nearly always contained a de-identified subject ID, COVID-19 status, age in years and sex. Where available, HLA class I and class II types were obtained from metadata supplied by the sample provider rather than from assay-based typing. What the authors observed across the whole study: The quantity of clinical and demographic metadata differed by source and by participant and was supplied without curation.

Each collaborating institution followed its own protocols to collect whole blood in K2EDTA tubes. For TCRbeta analysis, collaborators shipped samples in one of three forms: frozen whole blood, isolated PBMCs, or DNA extracted from either of those sample types. This TCR came from a man aged 55 to 70 with active or convalescent COVID-19. Sequenced sample: peripheral blood. The receptor chain draws on TRBV19 and TRBJ1-5; D gene: possibly TRBD1, on 5 matching bases. At the DNA level, the sequence is TGTGCCAGTAGTATGATCAGGGGCAATCAGCCCCAGCATTTT. Translation gives CASSMIRGNQPQHF. The reference TRBV19 and TRBJ1-5 proteins fill in what lies around the CDR3, so the full variable domain reads DGGITQSPKYLFRKEGQNVTLSCEQNLNHDAMYWYRQDPGQGLRLIYYSQIVNDFQKGDIAEGYSVSREKKESFPLTVTSAQKNPTAFYLCASSMIRGNQPQHFGDGTRLSIL.